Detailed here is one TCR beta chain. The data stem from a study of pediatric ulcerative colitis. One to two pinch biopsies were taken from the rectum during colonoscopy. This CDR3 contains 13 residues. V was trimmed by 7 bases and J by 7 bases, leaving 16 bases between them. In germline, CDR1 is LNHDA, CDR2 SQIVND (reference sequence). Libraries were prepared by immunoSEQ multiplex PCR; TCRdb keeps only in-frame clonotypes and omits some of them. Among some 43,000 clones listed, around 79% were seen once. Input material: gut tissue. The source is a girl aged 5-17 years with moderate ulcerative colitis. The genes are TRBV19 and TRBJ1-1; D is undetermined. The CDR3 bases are TGTGCCAGTAACTATGACCGGACGGTTGAAGCTTTCTTT. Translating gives CASNYDRTVEAFF.